The clone carrying this T cell receptor beta chain was found a few times. The antigen remains unidentified. The use of a sample-barcoded 5' primer and a J-beta primer mix characterized a second PCR of 7 to 11 cycles. TCRdb called the 5' RACE reads again in MiXCR, with one record for every CDR3 protein. The sample lists over 750,000 distinct CDR3 sequences; around a quarter were seen once. The data belong to a study of blood T cells in healthy people across ages. Study outcomes and limitations: Observed TCR beta diversity per million T cells went down as age went up. This fall followed a roughly linear course with age.

CDR3 size: 13 residues. Germline lookup yields CDR1 SGHTA and CDR2 FQGTGA. This sample also appeared in a second study, on T cells of mothers and their children. Per that study: Input to cDNA synthesis comprised all extracted RNA, at a ratio of approximately 1.6 ug per 15 ul. The output of TCR recombination is shaped by thymic selection similarly in related and unrelated pairs. Slightly higher, non-significant overlap characterized related mother-child pairs relative to unrelated pairs.

The clonotype originates from a boy aged 5-17 years in good health. The sample taken for sequencing was blood. The chain has TRBV7-3 and TRBJ2-5, with D unclear. The DNA end favors TRBJ2-1, so the J call may be wrong. The CDR3 region is CASSLNVANEQFF. CDR3 DNA sequence: TGTGCCAGCAGCTTAAATGTTGCCAATGAGCAGTTCTTC.